This entry lists 29 T cell receptor beta chains sequenced from one sample in a study of regulatory T cells in long-lasting Graves disease (dated by TCRdb to the early 2020s). Libraries were prepared through multiplex PCR. TCRdb shows the sequencer as Illumina HiSeq 4000. iRepertoire HTBI primers and Arm-PCR amplification of CDR3 regions were used to construct TCR beta libraries. TCRdb trimmed public reads at Q25 via fastp, called clones via MiXCR and kept in-frame beta chains. Each record represents a unique CDR3 protein, reported with the most common genes and DNA among its rows. The sample contains 650,000 to 850,000 distinct CDR3 sequences, 25% to 35% of them found a single time. Around 40% of the sample is held by the ten biggest clonotypes. The time point label here, explained by the study, means: persistent/refractory GD, antithyroid drugs over 5 years with positive TRAb. RNA was extracted from PBMCs in TRIzol for both TCR sequencing and RNA sequencing.

The sequencing used peripheral blood mononuclear cells (PBMCs), collected when the disease was refractory, from a patient treated with antithyroid drugs. These TCRs come from a female donor with Graves disease.

CDR3 residues: CSVDSDREYGYTF. The CDR3 DNA is TGCAGCGTTGACTCGGACAGAGAGTATGGCTACACCTTC. The chain recombines TRBV29-1 with TRBJ1-2, with D possibly matching TRBD1 (6 bases). V was cut by 3 bases and J by 5 bases, with 13 bases left in between. This CDR3 contains 13 residues. Per germline, CDR1 SQVTM and CDR2 ANQGSEA.

This chain joins TRBV5-1 and TRBJ1-1; a weak D match, TRBD1 (5 bases). V lost 3 bases to trimming and J lost 5 bases, with 17 bases between them. Germline values: CDR1 SGHRS, CDR2 YFSETQ. The CDR3 consists of 15 residues. The CDR3 DNA is TGCGCCAGCAGCTCGGAGGGGAGTCCGAGTACTGAAGCTTTCTTT. It yields the protein CASSSEGSPSTEAFF.

The chain is built from TRBV30 and TRBJ2-5, with TRBD2 identical over 13 bases. The CDR3 runs to 15 residues. The germline gives CDR1 GTSNPN, CDR2 SVGIG (reference sequence). J gave up 5 bases and V 3 bases, and 6 bases lay outside the gene matches. The DNA of the CDR3 is TGTGCCTGGAGCCCCGGACTAGCGGGAGCGGAGACCCAGTACTTC. Translated, it gives CAWSPGLAGAETQYF. The complete variable domain, with remaining parts taken from reference TRBV30 and TRBJ2-5, reads SQTIHQWPATLVQPVGSPLSLECTVEGTSNPNLYWYRQAAGRGLQLLFYSVGIGQISSEVPQNLSASRPQDRQFILSSKKLLLSDSGFYLCAWSPGLAGAETQYFGPGTRLLVL.

This chain joins TRBV14 and TRBJ1-6; D call uncertain. The CDR3 spans 15 residues. Germline values: CDR1 SGHDN, CDR2 FVKESK. Deletions cut 1 base from V and 7 bases from J, with 11 bases between. The CDR3 nucleotides are TGTGCCAGCAGCCAAGTGATAGCCGCAAATTCACCCCTCCACTTT. This translates into CASSQVIAANSPLHF.

This clonotype was detected only a few times. The chain carries TRBV2 and TRBJ1-6; D unclear. Trimming left V 5 bases short and J 0 bases short, with 14 bases between. Germline assignment: CDR1 SNHLY and CDR2 FYNNEI. The CDR3 runs 17 residues. The CDR3 loop reads CASSYSREISYNSPLHF. As DNA, the CDR3 is TGTGCCAGCAGTTACTCCCGGGAAATCTCCTATAATTCACCCCTCCACTTT.

The gene calls are TRBV25-1 and TRBJ2-5; D is uncertain. Per the germline V gene, CDR1 is MGHDK and CDR2 is SYGVNS. V lost 2 bases, J lost 4 bases, and 8 bases lay in between. This CDR3 is 13 amino acids long. For the CDR3, the DNA is TGTGCCAGCAGTGAAAGCTGGTCAGAGACCCAGTACTTC. It yields the protein CASSESWSETQYF.

The rearrangement joins TRBV2 to TRBJ1-2; D might be TRBD1 (5 bases). V lost 1 base and J lost 5, with 11 bases in between. Germline-derived CDR1 and CDR2 are SNHLY and FYNNEI. CDR3 length: 14 amino acids. The CDR3 coding sequence is TGTGCCAGCAGTGAAGGGGACGGCACATATGGCTACACCTTC. It translates to CASSEGDGTYGYTF.

This clonotype has just a few counts. This chain uses TRBV20-1 with TRBJ2-5; D tentatively reads TRBD1 or TRBD2 (6 bases each). Trimming took 1 base from V and 4 from J, leaving 16 bases between them. CDR1 and CDR2 (germline): DFQATT, SNEGSKA (reference sequence). The CDR3 extends over 15 amino acids. As DNA, the CDR3 is TGCAGTGCTAGAGTGGGGGGCCCAGGGCCAGAGACCCAGTACTTC. Its translation is CSARVGGPGPETQYF.

The chain is built from TRBV20-1 and TRBJ1-3; 7 bases align to TRBD1. CDR1 and CDR2 from the germline V gene are DFQATT and SNEGSKA (reference sequence). The CDR3 spans 13 residues. V lost 5 bases and J lost 3; bases outside the gene matches: 4. The DNA for the CDR3 is TGCAGTGCTCCGACAGGGATTGGAAACACCATATATTTT. Translation: CSAPTGIGNTIYF.

This clonotype was seen more than once but under ten times. The chain employs TRBV30 and TRBJ1-2; TRBD1 might be the D (6 bases). The CDR3 runs 13 residues. Germline CDR1 is GTSNPN and CDR2 is SVGIG (reference sequence). V lost 4 bases to trimming and J lost 8 bases, with 17 bases between them. CDR3 coding DNA: TGTGCCTGGACCCGGGGGGGCGTGCGAGGCTACACCTTC. Its protein is CAWTRGGVRGYTF.

This chain uses TRBV29-1 with TRBJ1-4; no clear D gene. CDR3 length equals 14 residues. The germline V gene encodes CDR1 SQVTM and CDR2 ANQGSEA. The V gene lost 2 bases and the J gene lost 4 bases, with 11 bases spanning the gap. The CDR3 sequence is CSVEMAGSNEKLFF. The CDR3 nucleotides read TGCAGCGTTGAAATGGCGGGGAGTAATGAAAAACTGTTTTTT.

This chain uses TRBV2 with TRBJ1-6, with D maybe TRBD1 (6 bases). This CDR3 spans 16 amino acids. The germline V gene encodes CDR1 SNHLY and CDR2 FYNNEI. V was shortened by 5 bases and J by 4 bases, with 15 bases between the two germline ends. The CDR3 sequence: CASSREPGHYNSPLHF. CDR3 sequence (DNA): TGTGCCAGCAGTCGCGAGCCGGGACATTATAATTCACCCCTCCACTTT.

The rearrangement uses TRBV25-1 and TRBJ1-2, with 9 positions matching TRBD1. Germline V CDR1 and CDR2: MGHDK, SYGVNS. Trimming removed 0 bases from V and 4 bases from J; junction bases left unmatched: 3. This CDR3 has 15 amino acids. Here the CDR3 reads CASSEYGTGFYGYTF. In DNA, the CDR3 is TGTGCCAGCAGTGAATATGGGACAGGGTTCTATGGCTACACCTTC.

This clonotype was picked up a small number of times. The rearrangement links TRBV20-1 to TRBJ1-1, with D unresolved. This CDR3 region has 12 residues. Germline V lookup: CDR1 DFQATT, CDR2 SNEGSKA (reference sequence). Trimming shortened V by 1 base and J by 5 bases, and 8 bases separated the two germline ends. CDR3 in DNA: TGCAGTGCTAGAGCTAGGGAAACTGAAGCTTTCTTT. Translation: CSARARETEAFF.

This clonotype was counted only a few times. This chain links TRBV2 with TRBJ1-3, with TRBD1 matching 7 bases. The germline V gene encodes CDR1 SNHLY and CDR2 FYNNEI. The CDR3 has 12 residues. The V gene end was trimmed by 6 bases and the J gene end by 4 bases; junction bases not matched to a gene: 0. CDR3 nucleotide sequence: TGTGCCAGCAGGGACAGGGGAAACACCATATATTTT. It translates to CASRDRGNTIYF.

This clonotype was counted a few times. The V and J genes are TRBV30 and TRBJ2-7; no clear D gene. Germline V gene data show CDR1 as GTSNPN and CDR2 as SVGIG (reference sequence). The CDR3 extends over 12 amino acids. V was trimmed by 0 bases and J by 10 bases, leaving 13 bases between them. The CDR3 is CAWSVGTSEQYF. DNA of the CDR3: TGTGCCTGGAGTGTAGGTACAAGCGAACAGTACTTC.

This clonotype has a count of ten or more. The rearrangement uses TRBV6-1 and TRBJ1-2; a weak D match, TRBD1 (6 bases). The germline V gene encodes CDR1 MNHNS and CDR2 SASEGT. V was trimmed by 6 bases and J by 4 bases, leaving 18 bases between them. The CDR3 runs to 15 residues. CDR3 region: CASSLTRQDGYGYTF. The CDR3 bases are TGTGCCAGCAGCCTAACGCGACAGGACGGCTATGGCTACACCTTC.

V and J are TRBV9 and TRBJ1-5; 7 nucleotides match TRBD1. V lost 0 bases and J lost 4; bases outside the gene matches: 1. CDR1 is SGDLS, CDR2 YYNGEE, per germline. The CDR3 sequence is 14 residues long. Here the CDR3 reads CASSVGGQNQPQHF. The CDR3, as DNA: TGTGCCAGCAGCGTAGGGGGACAGAATCAGCCCCAGCATTTT.

The chain has TRBV20-1 and TRBJ1-1; D might be TRBD1 (6 bases). Per the germline V gene, CDR1 is DFQATT and CDR2 is SNEGSKA (reference sequence). There are 13 residues in the CDR3. Trimming took off 3 bases at V and 3 bases at J, with 11 bases between the two ends. The DNA of the CDR3 is TGCAGTGCTAGGGGACATATAGACACTGAAGCTTTCTTT. Protein sequence: CSARGHIDTEAFF.

Many counts were recorded for this clonotype. The chain employs TRBV2 and TRBJ2-5; tentatively, D is TRBD1 or TRBD2 (5 bases each). From germline, CDR1 is SNHLY and CDR2 FYNNEI. This CDR3 has 15 residues. V was pared by 5 bases and J by 5 bases, with 18 bases between. CDR3 coding DNA: TGTGCCAGCAGTTTTGAACGGGACCCCGGGGAGACCCAGTACTTC. Amino acids: CASSFERDPGETQYF.

The genes are TRBV7-9 and TRBJ1-2; D is uncertain. Germline CDR1 is SEHNR and CDR2 is FQNEAQ (reference sequence). The CDR3 contains 12 residues. V lost 7 bases, J lost 4 bases, and 10 bases lay in between. CDR3 protein: CASTPGLYGYTF. DNA of the CDR3: TGTGCCAGCACCCCGGGCCTCTATGGCTACACCTTC. The full variable domain, rest sourced from reference TRBV7-9 and TRBJ1-2, is DTGVSQNPRHKITKRGQNVTFRCDPISEHNRLYWYRQTLGQGPEFLTYFQNEAQLEKSRLLSDRFSAERPKGSFSTLEIQRTEQGDSAMYLCASTPGLYGYTFGSGTRLTVV.

This clonotype was counted between two and nine times. The V and J genes are TRBV6-1 and TRBJ1-2, with 10 bases aligning to TRBD1. V lost 5 bases, J lost 3 bases, and 6 bases stayed unmatched. The CDR3 consists of 15 residues. Germline-derived CDR1 and CDR2 are MNHNS and SASEGT. CDR3 sequence: CASSPAGTGDYGYTF. The CDR3 region has the DNA TGTGCCAGCAGTCCCGCCGGGACAGGGGACTATGGCTACACCTTC.

V is TRBV5-4 and J is TRBJ2-5; no clear D gene. CDR1 is SGHNT and CDR2 is YYREEE in the germline V gene (reference sequence). Trimming took 4 bases from V and 5 from J, leaving 15 bases between them. This CDR3 region has 14 residues. CDR3 sequence: CASSPDPRAETQYF. DNA for the CDR3: TGTGCCAGCAGCCCAGACCCCCGAGCGGAGACCCAGTACTTC. The full variable domain, in which reference TRBV5-4 and TRBJ2-5 provide the parts outside the CDR3, is ETGVTQSPTHLIKTRGQQVTLRCSSQSGHNTVSWYQQALGQGPQFIFQYYREEENGRGNFPPRFSGLQFPNYSSELNVNALELDDSALYLCASSPDPRAETQYFGPGTRLLVL.

This chain connects TRBV28 to TRBJ1-1; 7 bases align to TRBD1. The CDR3 is made up of 17 amino acids. The germline gives CDR1 MDHEN, CDR2 SYDVKM. Trimming at V came to 3 bases and at J to 5 bases, leaving 15 bases not matched to a gene. CDR3 region: CASSLAQGVGIGTEAFF. The CDR3 DNA reads as TGTGCCAGCAGTTTGGCGCAGGGGGTGGGGATCGGAACTGAAGCTTTCTTT.

The V call is TRBV18, the J call TRBJ2-5, with 9 bases fitting TRBD2. With 2 bases clipped from V and 5 bases from J, the junction kept 6 bases outside the gene matches. The germline gives CDR1 KGHSH, CDR2 LQKENI. This CDR3 spans 15 amino acids. CDR3 region: CASSPLPSGTETQYF. The DNA of the CDR3 is TGTGCCAGCTCACCATTGCCTAGCGGGACGGAGACCCAGTACTTC.

This clonotype has at least ten counts. At one of its ends the junction is not consistent with the germline gene, which may arise from a read error. The chain has TRBV5-1 and TRBJ2-7, with a possible D match to TRBD1 (6 bases). CDR3 size: 13 residues. From germline, CDR1 is SGHRS and CDR2 YFSETQ. Written as DNA, the CDR3 is TGTGCCAGCAGCCCCGGACAGTTCTACGAGCAGTACTTC. Amino acids: CASSPGQFYEQYF. The full variable domain, in which reference TRBV5-1 and TRBJ2-7 provide the parts outside the CDR3, is KAGVTQTPRYLIKTRGQQVTLSCSPISGHRSVSWYQQTPGQGLQFLFEYFSETQRNKGNFPGRFSGRQFSNSRSEMNVSTLELGDSALYLCASSPGQFYEQYFGPGTRLTVT.

The sample holds a few counts of this clonotype. The chain employs TRBV11-2 and TRBJ2-7, with a weak D call TRBD2 (6 bases). Germline-derived CDR1 and CDR2 are SGHAT and FQNNGV. Trimming removed 5 bases at V and 5 bases at J, with 16 bases between. The length of the CDR3 is 14 residues. The CDR3 coding sequence is TGTGCCAGCAGCGCACGGGGCAGGGAGGACGAGCAGTACTTC. Translated: CASSARGREDEQYF. The whole variable domain, filled in from reference TRBV11-2 and TRBJ2-7, reads EAGVAQSPRYKIIEKRQSVAFWCNPISGHATLYWYQQILGQGPKLLIQFQNNGVVDDSQLPKDRFSAERLKGVDSTLKIQPAKLEDSAVYLCASSARGREDEQYFGPGTRLTVT.

The chain couples TRBV6-4 to TRBJ2-3, with 11 bases identical to TRBD1. V was clipped by 5 bases and J by 7 bases; unmatched bases: 8. Per the germline V gene, CDR1 is MRHNA and CDR2 is SNTAGT. CDR3 length: 15 residues. The CDR3 DNA sequence: TGTGCCAGCAGTTACGGGACAGGGGGTGCTTATACGCAGTATTTT. It specifies CASSYGTGGAYTQYF.

CDR3 DNA: TGTGCCAGCAGAGAACGGGGGGACGAGCAGTACTTC. Translated, it gives CASRERGDEQYF. The rearrangement uses TRBV6-1 and TRBJ2-7, with 7 nucleotides matching TRBD2. CDR3 size: 12 residues. Germline values: CDR1 MNHNS, CDR2 SASEGT. J lost 5 bases, V lost 6 bases, and 4 bases had no gene match.